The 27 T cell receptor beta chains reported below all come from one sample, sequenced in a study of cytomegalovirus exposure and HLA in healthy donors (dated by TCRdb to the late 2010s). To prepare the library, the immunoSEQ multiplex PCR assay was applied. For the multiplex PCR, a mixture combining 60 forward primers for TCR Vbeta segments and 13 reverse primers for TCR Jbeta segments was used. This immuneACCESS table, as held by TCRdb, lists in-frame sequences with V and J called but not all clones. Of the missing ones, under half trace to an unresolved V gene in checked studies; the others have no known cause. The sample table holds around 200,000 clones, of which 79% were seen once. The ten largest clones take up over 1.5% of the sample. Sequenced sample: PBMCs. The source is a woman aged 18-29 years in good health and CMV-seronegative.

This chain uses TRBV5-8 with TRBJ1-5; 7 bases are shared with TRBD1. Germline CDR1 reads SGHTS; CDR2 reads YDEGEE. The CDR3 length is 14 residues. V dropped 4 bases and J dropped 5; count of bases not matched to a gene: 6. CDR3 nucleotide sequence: TGTGCCAGCAGCCCAAGGACAGGTTATCAGCCCCAGCATTTT. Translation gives CASSPRTGYQPQHF.

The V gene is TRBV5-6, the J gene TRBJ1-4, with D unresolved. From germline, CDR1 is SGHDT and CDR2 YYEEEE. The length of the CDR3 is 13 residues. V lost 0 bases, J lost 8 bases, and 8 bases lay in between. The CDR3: CASSLGRSEKLFF. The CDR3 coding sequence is TGTGCCAGCAGCTTGGGGCGGTCGGAAAAACTGTTTTTT.

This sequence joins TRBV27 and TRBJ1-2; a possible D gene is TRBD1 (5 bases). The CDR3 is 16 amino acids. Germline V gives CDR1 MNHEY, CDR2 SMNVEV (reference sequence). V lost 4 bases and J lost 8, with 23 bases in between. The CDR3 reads CASSSNFLRETGGYTF. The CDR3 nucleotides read TGTGCCAGCAGTTCGAATTTTCTCAGGGAAACGGGCGGCTACACCTTC.

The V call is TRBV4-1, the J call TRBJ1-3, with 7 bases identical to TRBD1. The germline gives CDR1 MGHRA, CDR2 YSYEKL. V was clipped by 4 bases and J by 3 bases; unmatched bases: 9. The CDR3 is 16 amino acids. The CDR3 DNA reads TGCGCCAGCAGCCTGACAGGGTCGCCTGATGGAAACACCATATATTTT. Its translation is CASSLTGSPDGNTIYF.

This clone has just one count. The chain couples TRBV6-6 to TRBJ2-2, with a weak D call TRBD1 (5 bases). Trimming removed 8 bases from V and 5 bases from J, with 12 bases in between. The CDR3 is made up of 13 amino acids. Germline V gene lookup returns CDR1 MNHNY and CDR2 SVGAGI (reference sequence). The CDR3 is CASCNQGTGELFF. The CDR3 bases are TGTGCCAGCTGCAACCAGGGAACCGGGGAGCTGTTTTTT.

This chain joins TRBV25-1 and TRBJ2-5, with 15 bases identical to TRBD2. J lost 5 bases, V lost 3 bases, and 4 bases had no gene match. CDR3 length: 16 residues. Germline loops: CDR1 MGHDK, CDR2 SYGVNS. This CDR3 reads CASSDLGTSGRETQYF. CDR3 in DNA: TGTGCCAGCAGTGACCTCGGGACTAGCGGGAGGGAGACCCAGTACTTC.

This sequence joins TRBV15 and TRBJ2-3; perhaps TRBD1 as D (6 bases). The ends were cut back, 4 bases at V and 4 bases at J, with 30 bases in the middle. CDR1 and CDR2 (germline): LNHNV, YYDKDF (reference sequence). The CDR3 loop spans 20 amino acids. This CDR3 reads CATSNFLGTRRVGKPDTQYF. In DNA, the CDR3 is TGTGCCACCAGCAATTTCCTCGGGACACGCCGGGTAGGGAAGCCAGATACGCAGTATTTT.

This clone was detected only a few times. CDR3 protein: CASSPQGKDTEAFF. The DNA of the CDR3 is TGTGCCAGCAGCCCCCAGGGGAAGGACACTGAAGCTTTCTTT. The chain is built from TRBV7-9 and TRBJ1-1; D may be TRBD1 (6 bases). There are 14 residues in the CDR3. Trimming shortened V by 5 bases and J by 3 bases, and 13 bases separated the two germline ends. Germline-derived CDR1 and CDR2 are SEHNR and FQNEAQ (reference sequence).

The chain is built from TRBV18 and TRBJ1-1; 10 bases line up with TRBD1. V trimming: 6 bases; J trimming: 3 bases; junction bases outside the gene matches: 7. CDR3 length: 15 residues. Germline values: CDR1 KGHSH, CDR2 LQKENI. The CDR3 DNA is TGTGCCAGCTCTCTGACCGGGACAGGGGACACTGAAGCTTTCTTT. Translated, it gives CASSLTGTGDTEAFF.

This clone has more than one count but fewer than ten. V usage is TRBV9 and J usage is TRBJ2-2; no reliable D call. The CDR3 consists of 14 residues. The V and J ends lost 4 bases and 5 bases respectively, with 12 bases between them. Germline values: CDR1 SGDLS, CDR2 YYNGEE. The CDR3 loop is CASSPLTQTGELFF. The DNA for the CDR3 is TGTGCCAGCAGCCCCCTTACGCAGACCGGGGAGCTGTTTTTT.

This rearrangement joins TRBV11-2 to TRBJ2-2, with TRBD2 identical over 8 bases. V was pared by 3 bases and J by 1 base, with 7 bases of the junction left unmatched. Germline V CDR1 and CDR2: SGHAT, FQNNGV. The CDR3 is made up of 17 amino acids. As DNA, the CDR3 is TGTGCCAGCAGCTTCCGGGGGGGGACACTGAACACCGGGGAGCTGTTTTTT. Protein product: CASSFRGGTLNTGELFF.

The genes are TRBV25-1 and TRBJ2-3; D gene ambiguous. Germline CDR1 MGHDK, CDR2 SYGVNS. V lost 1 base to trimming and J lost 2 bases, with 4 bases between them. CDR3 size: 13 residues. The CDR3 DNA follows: TGTGCCAGCAGTGAATTTAACACAGATACGCAGTATTTT. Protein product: CASSEFNTDTQYF.

In DNA form, the CDR3 reads TGTGCCAGCAGTCCTCAGGGCACAGATACGCAGTATTTT. Its protein product is CASSPQGTDTQYF. The genes are TRBV11-2 and TRBJ2-3; D ambiguous. Per germline, CDR1 SGHAT and CDR2 FQNNGV. V was cut by 6 bases and J by 1 base, with 8 bases left in between. The CDR3 consists of 13 residues.

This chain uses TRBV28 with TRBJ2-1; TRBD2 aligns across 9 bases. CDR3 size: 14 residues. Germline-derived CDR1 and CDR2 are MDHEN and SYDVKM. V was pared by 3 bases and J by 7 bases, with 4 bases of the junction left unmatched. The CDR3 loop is CASSFSGRLNEQFF. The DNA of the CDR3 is TGTGCCAGCAGTTTCAGCGGGAGGTTGAATGAGCAGTTCTTC.

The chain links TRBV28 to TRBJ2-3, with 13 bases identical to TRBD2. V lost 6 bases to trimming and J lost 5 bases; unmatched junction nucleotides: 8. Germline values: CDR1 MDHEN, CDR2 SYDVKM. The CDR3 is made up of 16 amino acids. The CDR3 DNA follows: TGTGCCAGCAGCCCGTCCGGGACTAGCGGGGAAGATACGCAGTATTTT. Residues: CASSPSGTSGEDTQYF. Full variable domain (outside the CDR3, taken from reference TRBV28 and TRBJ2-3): DVKVTQSSRYLVKRTGEKVFLECVQDMDHENMFWYRQDPGLGLRLIYFSYDVKMKEKGDIPEGYSVSREKKERFSLILESASTNQTSMYLCASSPSGTSGEDTQYFGPGTRLTVL.

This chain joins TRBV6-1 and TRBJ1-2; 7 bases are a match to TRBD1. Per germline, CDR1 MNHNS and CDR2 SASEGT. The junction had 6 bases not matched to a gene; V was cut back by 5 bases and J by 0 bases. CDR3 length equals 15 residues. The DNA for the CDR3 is TGTGCCAGCAGTACAACAGGGGCAACTAACTATGGCTACACCTTC. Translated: CASSTTGATNYGYTF.

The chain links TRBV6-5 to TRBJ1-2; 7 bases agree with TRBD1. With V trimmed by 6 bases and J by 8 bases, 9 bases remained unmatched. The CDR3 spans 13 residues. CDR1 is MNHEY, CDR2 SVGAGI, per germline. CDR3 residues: CASRETGIGGYTF. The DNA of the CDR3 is TGTGCCAGCAGGGAGACAGGGATTGGCGGCTACACCTTC.

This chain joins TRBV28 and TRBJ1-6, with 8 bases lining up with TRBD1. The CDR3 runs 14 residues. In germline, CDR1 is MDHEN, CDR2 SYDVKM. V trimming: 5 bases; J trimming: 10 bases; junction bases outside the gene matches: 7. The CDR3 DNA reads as TGTGCCAGCAGTCCAGGGGGCCCCAAGTCACCCCTCCACTTT. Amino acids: CASSPGGPKSPLHF.

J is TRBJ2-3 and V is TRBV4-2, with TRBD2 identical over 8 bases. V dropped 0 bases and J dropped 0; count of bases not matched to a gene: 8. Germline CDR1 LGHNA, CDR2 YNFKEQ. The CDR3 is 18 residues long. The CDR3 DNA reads TGTGCCAGCAGCCAAGATCGGTCTAGCGGGCACAGCACAGATACGCAGTATTTT. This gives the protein CASSQDRSSGHSTDTQYF.

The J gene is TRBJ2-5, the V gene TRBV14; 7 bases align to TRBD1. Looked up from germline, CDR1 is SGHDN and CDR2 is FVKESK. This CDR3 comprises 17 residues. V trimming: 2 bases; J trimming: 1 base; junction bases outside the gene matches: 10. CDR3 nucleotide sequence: TGTGCCAGCAGCCAAATGTGGGGCAGGGGGATCCAAGAGACCCAGTACTTC. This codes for CASSQMWGRGIQETQYF.

This CDR3 is CASSEPGRGRNNEQFF. CDR3 sequence (DNA): TGTGCCAGCAGTGAACCGGGGAGGGGAAGAAACAATGAGCAGTTCTTC. The chain combines TRBV25-1 with TRBJ2-1; 7 bases fit TRBD2. Germline V gene sequence: CDR1 MGHDK, CDR2 SYGVNS. The CDR3 contains 16 residues. V was pared by 2 bases and J by 5 bases, with 9 bases of the junction left unmatched. Complete variable domain (other parts from reference TRBV25-1 and TRBJ2-1): EADIYQTPRYLVIGTGKKITLECSQTMGHDKMYWYQQDPGMELHLIHYSYGVNSTEKGDLSSESTVSRIRTEHFPLTLESARPSHTSQYLCASSEPGRGRNNEQFFGPGTRLTVL.

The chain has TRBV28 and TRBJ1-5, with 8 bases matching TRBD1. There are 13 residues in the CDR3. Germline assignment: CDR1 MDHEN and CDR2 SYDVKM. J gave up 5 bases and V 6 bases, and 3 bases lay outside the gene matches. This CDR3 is CASRVTGDQPQHF. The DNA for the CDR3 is TGTGCCAGCAGGGTGACAGGGGATCAGCCCCAGCATTTT.

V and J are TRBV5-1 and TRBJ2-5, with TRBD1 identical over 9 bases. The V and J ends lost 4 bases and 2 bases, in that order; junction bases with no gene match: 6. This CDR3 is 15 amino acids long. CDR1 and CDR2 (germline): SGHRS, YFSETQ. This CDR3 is CASSVSGQGQETQYF. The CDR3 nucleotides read TGCGCCAGCAGCGTATCGGGACAGGGACAAGAGACCCAGTACTTC.

The CDR3 DNA reads as TGTGCCAGTAGCCTTGGACAGGGGATTTCCTACGAGCAGTACTTC. It translates to CASSLGQGISYEQYF. The chain has TRBV19 and TRBJ2-7; 9 bases are a match to TRBD1. Unmatched junction bases numbered 7, after V lost 6 bases and J lost 1 base. Germline CDR1 reads LNHDA; CDR2 reads SQIVND (reference sequence). The CDR3 totals 15 residues.

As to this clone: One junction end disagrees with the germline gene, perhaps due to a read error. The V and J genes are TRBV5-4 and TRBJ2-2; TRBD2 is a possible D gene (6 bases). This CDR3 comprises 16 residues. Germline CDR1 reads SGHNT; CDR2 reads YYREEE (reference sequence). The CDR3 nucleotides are TGTGCCAGCAGCTTGGAATCGGGGGTTAACACCGGGGGGCTGTTTTTT. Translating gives CASSLESGVNTGGLFF.

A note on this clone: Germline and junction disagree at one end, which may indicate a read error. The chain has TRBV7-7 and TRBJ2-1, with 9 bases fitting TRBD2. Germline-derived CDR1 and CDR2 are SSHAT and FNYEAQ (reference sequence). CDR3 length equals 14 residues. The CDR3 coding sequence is TGTGCTAGCAGCTTATTACTAGCGGGTGGTGAGCAGTTCTTC. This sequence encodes CASSLLLAGGEQFF.

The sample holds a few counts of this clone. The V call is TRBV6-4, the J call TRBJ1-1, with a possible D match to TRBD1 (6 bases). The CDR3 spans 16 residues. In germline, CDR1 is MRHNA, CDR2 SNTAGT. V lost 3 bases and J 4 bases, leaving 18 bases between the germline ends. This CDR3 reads CASSEGSGGPGTEAFF. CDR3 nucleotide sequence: TGTGCCAGCAGTGAAGGGTCCGGGGGGCCGGGCACTGAAGCTTTCTTT.